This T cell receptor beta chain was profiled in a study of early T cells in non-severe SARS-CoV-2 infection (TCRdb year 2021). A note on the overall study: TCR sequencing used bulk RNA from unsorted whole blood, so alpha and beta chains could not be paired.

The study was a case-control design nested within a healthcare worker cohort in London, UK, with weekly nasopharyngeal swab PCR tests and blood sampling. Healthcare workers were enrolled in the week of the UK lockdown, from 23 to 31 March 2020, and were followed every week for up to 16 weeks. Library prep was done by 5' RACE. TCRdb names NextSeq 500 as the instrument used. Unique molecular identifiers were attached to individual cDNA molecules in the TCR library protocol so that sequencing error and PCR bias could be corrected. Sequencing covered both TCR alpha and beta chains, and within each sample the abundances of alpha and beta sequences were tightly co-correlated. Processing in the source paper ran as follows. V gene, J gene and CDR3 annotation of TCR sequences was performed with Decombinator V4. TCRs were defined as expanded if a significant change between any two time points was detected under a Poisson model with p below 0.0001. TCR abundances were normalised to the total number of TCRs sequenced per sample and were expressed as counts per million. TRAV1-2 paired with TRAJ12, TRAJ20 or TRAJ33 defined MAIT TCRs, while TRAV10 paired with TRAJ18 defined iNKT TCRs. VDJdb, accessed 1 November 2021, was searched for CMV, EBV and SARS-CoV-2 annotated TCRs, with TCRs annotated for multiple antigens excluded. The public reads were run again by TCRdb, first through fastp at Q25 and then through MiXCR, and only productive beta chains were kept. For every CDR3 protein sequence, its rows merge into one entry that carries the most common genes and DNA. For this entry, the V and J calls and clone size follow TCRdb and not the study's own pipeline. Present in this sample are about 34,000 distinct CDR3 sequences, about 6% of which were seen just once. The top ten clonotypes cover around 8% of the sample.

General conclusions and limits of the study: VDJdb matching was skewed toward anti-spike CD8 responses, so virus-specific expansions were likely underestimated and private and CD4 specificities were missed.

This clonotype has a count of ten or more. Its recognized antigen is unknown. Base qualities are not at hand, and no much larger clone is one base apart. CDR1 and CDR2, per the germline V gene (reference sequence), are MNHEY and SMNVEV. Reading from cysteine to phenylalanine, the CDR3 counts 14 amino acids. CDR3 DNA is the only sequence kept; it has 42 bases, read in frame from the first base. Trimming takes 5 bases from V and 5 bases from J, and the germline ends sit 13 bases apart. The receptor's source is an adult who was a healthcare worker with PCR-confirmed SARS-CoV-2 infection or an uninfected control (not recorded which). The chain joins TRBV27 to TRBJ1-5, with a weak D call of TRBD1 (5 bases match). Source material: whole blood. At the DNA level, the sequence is TGTGCCAGCAGTCCCCGACAGCGATATCAGCCCCAGCATTTT. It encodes CASSPRQRYQPQHF.